This T cell receptor (beta chain) emerged from a study of blood T cell repertoires in COVID-19. About the research overall: COVID-19 samples from acute and convalescent phases originated in the United States, Italy and Spain. T cells, B-cell-depleted T cells, or PBMCs provided the cDNA or gDNA that served as material.

As handled by the study authors: Quantification of nucleated cells was approximated via reference gene primer amplification. Profiling relied on immunoSEQ multiplex PCR, and the TCRdb table lists in-frame clones only, not all of them. V, J and clone size are those of that table, while D and trimming were read from the DNA. The sample has 50,000 to 60,000 clones; 81% are singletons. This CDR3 contains 14 residues. The ends were cut back, 0 bases at V and 5 bases at J, with 10 bases in the middle. From germline, CDR1 is LGHNA and CDR2 YNFKEQ. While infection was still active, Seattle patients were enrolled and then followed longitudinally.

J is TRBJ2-5 and V is TRBV4-2; a possible D gene is TRBD2 (6 bases). The sequenced sample was peripheral blood. The source is a woman at least 80 years old with COVID-19, enrolled during active disease. CDR3 sequence: CASSQDLEGETQYF. The CDR3 nucleotides read TGTGCCAGCAGCCAAGATTTGGAGGGGGAGACCCAGTACTTC.